The 22 T cell receptor beta chains below were found in one sample sequenced in a study of spatial heterogeneity in lung cancer. TCRdb re-derived calls from the 5' RACE reads in MiXCR, one entry per CDR3 protein. The table lists approximately 92,000 distinct CDR3 sequences, 9.5% to 15% of them singletons, with under 50% in the top ten. Time point described: sample taken at primary tumor resection. Sample: PBMCs, taken at surgery. The origin of the receptors is a male donor with early-stage non-small cell lung cancer.

This clonotype has just one count. The rearrangement links TRBV19 to TRBJ2-5; D remains unclear. Per germline, CDR1 LNHDA and CDR2 SQIVND (reference sequence). Between the trimmed V and J ends, which lost 8 bases and 4 bases, there was a span of 11 bases. The CDR3 is 12 residues long. The DNA of the CDR3 is TGTGCCAGTCAAGGAATAGGAGAGACCCAGTACTTC. Its translation: CASQGIGETQYF.

The chain couples TRBV30 to TRBJ2-1; TRBD2 aligns across 9 bases. The CDR3 contains 17 residues. V gave up 3 bases and J gave up 8 bases; unmatched junction bases: 17. Looked up from germline, CDR1 is GTSNPN and CDR2 is SVGIG (reference sequence). CDR3 sequence reads: CAWRNGALAGLTDEQFF. The CDR3 region has the DNA TGTGCCTGGAGGAACGGTGCTCTAGCGGGACTAACTGATGAGCAGTTCTTC.

The chain combines TRBV5-1 with TRBJ1-1; TRBD1 agrees at 9 bases. Germline assignment: CDR1 SGHRS and CDR2 YFSETQ. The CDR3 is made up of 18 amino acids. The V gene end was trimmed by 0 bases and the J gene end by 0 bases; junction bases not matched to a gene: 9. CDR3 sequence reads: CASSLAGTGSIMNTEAFF. DNA for the CDR3: TGCGCCAGCAGCTTGGCCGGGACAGGGTCAATAATGAACACTGAAGCTTTCTTT.

Only a few counts were recorded for this clonotype. V usage is TRBV6-5 and J usage is TRBJ1-2; D unresolved. The ends were cut back, 2 bases at V and 6 bases at J, with 10 bases in the middle. CDR3 size: 13 residues. In germline, CDR1 is MNHEY, CDR2 SVGAGI. Here the CDR3 reads CASSYQRANGYTF. CDR3 nucleotides: TGTGCCAGCAGTTACCAGAGGGCCAATGGCTACACCTTC.

In its sample, this clonotype was seen a few times. The CDR3 DNA is TGTGCCAGCAGTCCTTCTAGCGGGGGGGGCCCCCACAATGAGCAGTTCTTC. Translated: CASSPSSGGGPHNEQFF. The V call is TRBV28, the J call TRBJ2-1, with 12 nucleotides matching TRBD2. The germline V gene has CDR1 MDHEN and CDR2 SYDVKM. CDR3 length: 17 amino acids. The trim removed 5 bases at V and 5 bases at J, leaving 10 bases unmatched. Drawing the rest from reference TRBV28 and TRBJ2-1, the complete variable domain is DVKVTQSSRYLVKRTGEKVFLECVQDMDHENMFWYRQDPGLGLRLIYFSYDVKMKEKGDIPEGYSVSREKKERFSLILESASTNQTSMYLCASSPSSGGGPHNEQFFGPGTRLTVL.

This clonotype came up many times. The CDR3 is CASSPPGVLDTQYF. The CDR3 DNA follows: TGTGCCAGCAGTCCTCCGGGAGTGTTAGATACGCAGTATTTT. The rearrangement links TRBV28 to TRBJ2-3, with a tentative D call TRBD2 (6 bases). V was clipped by 5 bases and J by 5 bases, with 14 bases between them. CDR1 is MDHEN and CDR2 is SYDVKM in the germline V gene. This CDR3 contains 14 residues.

This clonotype turned up a few times. This chain uses TRBV10-3 with TRBJ2-3; no definite D call. Trimming left V 0 bases short and J 1 base short, with 14 bases between. The CDR3 runs to 17 residues. From germline, CDR1 is ENHRY and CDR2 SYGVKD. CDR3 loop: CAISESQQLSRTDTQYF. The CDR3 DNA reads TGTGCCATCAGTGAGTCGCAACAACTAAGCCGCACAGATACGCAGTATTTT.

The chain has TRBV28 and TRBJ2-1; possibly TRBD1 for D (5 bases). CDR1 and CDR2 (germline): MDHEN, SYDVKM. This CDR3 has 14 residues. Deletions cut 9 bases from V and 1 base from J, with 13 bases between. In nucleotides, the CDR3 is TGTGCCAGTCAAACCACAGGTTCCTACAATGAGCAGTTCTTC. It is translated as CASQTTGSYNEQFF.

The chain couples TRBV21-1 to TRBJ2-2; the D segment call TRBD2 is taken from the table without a DNA check. TRBV21-1 is flagged as a pseudogene. The CDR3 length is 16 residues. The CDR3 region is CASSKAIAGGTGELFF. CDR3 DNA sequence: TGTGCCAGCAGCAAAGCCATCGCGGGGGGCACCGGGGAGCTGTTTTTT.

The CDR3 nucleotides read TGTGCCAGCAGCTCCGGGACAGGGGGTGTCTCCTCAGCCCAGCATTTT. It yields the protein CASSSGTGGVSSAQHF. The chain links TRBV12-3 or TRBV12-4 to TRBJ1-5; TRBD1 matches at 11 bases. Trimming took 6 bases from V and 11 from J; bases not matched to a gene: 15. This CDR3 contains 16 residues.

There are a few counts of this clonotype. This rearrangement joins TRBV6-2 or TRBV6-3 to TRBJ2-7, with 9 nucleotides matching TRBD2. The trim removed 6 bases at V and 2 bases at J, leaving 8 bases unmatched. Germline assignment: CDR1 MNHEY and CDR2 SVGEGT. The CDR3 is made up of 15 amino acids. The CDR3 here is CASSSASGVTYEQYF. The CDR3 coding sequence is TGTGCCAGCAGCTCTGCTAGCGGGGTAACCTACGAGCAGTACTTC.

The V gene is TRBV7-3, the J gene TRBJ2-2, with 7 bases fitting TRBD2. Germline-derived CDR1 and CDR2 are SGHTA and FQGTGA. The V gene end was trimmed by 3 bases and the J gene end by 5 bases; junction bases not matched to a gene: 12. The CDR3 consists of 17 residues. CDR3 protein: CASSLGPGGRRTGELFF. Written as DNA, the CDR3 is TGTGCCAGCAGCTTGGGGCCTGGCGGGAGAAGAACCGGGGAGCTGTTTTTT. Variable domain in full (rest from reference TRBV7-3 and TRBJ2-2): GAGVSQTPSNKVTEKGKYVELRCDPISGHTALYWYRQSLGQGPEFLIYFQGTGAADDSGLPNDRFFAVRPEGSVSTLKIQRTERGDSAVYLCASSLGPGGRRTGELFFGEGSRLTVL.

This clonotype was found many times. CDR3 bases: TGCGCCAGCAGCCAAGGGCTAGCACGAGATACGCAGTATTTT. Protein product: CASSQGLARDTQYF. V and J are TRBV4-3 and TRBJ2-3; D might be TRBD2 (5 bases). CDR1 is LGHNA, CDR2 YSLEER, per germline. V shed 1 base and J shed 5 bases, with 10 bases lying between them. The CDR3 is made up of 14 amino acids.

Only a few counts were recorded for this clonotype. The rearrangement links TRBV29-1 to TRBJ2-3; TRBD1 matches at 7 bases. This CDR3 has 14 amino acids. The germline V gene encodes CDR1 SQVTM and CDR2 ANQGSEA. With V trimmed by 7 bases and J by 6 bases, 13 bases remained unmatched. CDR3 DNA sequence: TGCAGCGCTCCACGGACAGGTGCTGGGGATACGCAGTATTTT. Its protein is CSAPRTGAGDTQYF.

The table lists this clonotype with a few counts. CDR3 loop: CASGTSGATDTQYF. CDR3 sequence (DNA): TGTGCCAGTGGGACTAGCGGGGCGACAGATACGCAGTATTTT. This chain links TRBV19 with TRBJ2-3, with TRBD2 identical over 13 bases. The J segment lost 3 bases and the V segment lost 8 bases, leaving 2 bases of the junction unmatched. The CDR3 sequence is 14 residues long. Germline V lookup: CDR1 LNHDA, CDR2 SQIVND (reference sequence). Complete variable domain (other parts from reference TRBV19 and TRBJ2-3): DGGITQSPKYLFRKEGQNVTLSCEQNLNHDAMYWYRQDPGQGLRLIYYSQIVNDFQKGDIAEGYSVSREKKESFPLTVTSAQKNPTAFYLCASGTSGATDTQYFGPGTRLTVL.

This clonotype has at least ten counts. V gene TRBV15 combines with J gene TRBJ2-3, with D uncertain. There are 14 residues in the CDR3. Germline V CDR1 and CDR2: LNHNV, YYDKDF (reference sequence). The ends were cut back, 0 bases at V and 7 bases at J, with 11 bases in the middle. In nucleotides, the CDR3 is TGTGCCACCAGCAGAGATGGACCCAAGTATACGCAGTATTTT. Translated: CATSRDGPKYTQYF.

This clonotype was counted at least ten times. The J gene is TRBJ2-7, the V gene TRBV2, with TRBD1 identical over 7 bases. This CDR3 is built from 14 residues. V lost 6 bases to trimming and J lost 1 base; unmatched junction nucleotides: 6. CDR1 is SNHLY and CDR2 is FYNNEI in the germline V gene. The CDR3 loop reads CASSFGQASYEQYF. The CDR3 DNA reads TGTGCCAGCAGCTTTGGACAGGCATCCTACGAGCAGTACTTC.

This chain uses TRBV19 with TRBJ2-1, with 9 bases identical to TRBD1. The CDR3 loop spans 15 amino acids. Germline CDR1 is LNHDA and CDR2 is SQIVND (reference sequence). V lost 9 bases, J lost 4 bases, and 10 bases stayed unmatched. The CDR3 sequence: CASRPRDRAYNEQFF. For the CDR3, the DNA is TGTGCCAGCAGACCGAGGGACAGGGCTTACAATGAGCAGTTCTTC.

The chain has TRBV28 and TRBJ2-5, with a tentative D call TRBD2 (6 bases). Trimming left V 2 bases short and J 3 bases short, with 13 bases between. The CDR3 has 15 residues. Germline V gene sequence: CDR1 MDHEN, CDR2 SYDVKM. CDR3 nucleotide sequence: TGTGCCAGCAGTTTAGTTCGGGCGGGGAAAGAGACCCAGTACTTC. This sequence encodes CASSLVRAGKETQYF.

This chain links TRBV6-5 with TRBJ2-4; 9 bases fit TRBD1. V trimming: 6 bases; J trimming: 3 bases; junction bases outside the gene matches: 6. This CDR3 spans 15 amino acids. Germline V gives CDR1 MNHEY, CDR2 SVGAGI. The CDR3 region has the DNA TGTGCCAGCAGAGGGACAGGGTTCATCAAAAACATTCAGTACTTC. Translated, it gives CASRGTGFIKNIQYF.

This clonotype came up a few times. The chain carries TRBV5-1 and TRBJ1-6; TRBD1 matches at 7 bases. The trim removed 2 bases at V and 8 bases at J, leaving 4 bases unmatched. CDR1 SGHRS and CDR2 YFSETQ come from the germline V gene. This CDR3 region has 14 residues. DNA of the CDR3: TGCGCCAGCAGCTTAGGGGGCCAAGATTCACCCCTCCACTTT. It is translated as CASSLGGQDSPLHF.

The chain links TRBV5-1 to TRBJ1-6; possibly TRBD1 for D (6 bases). Germline V CDR1 and CDR2: SGHRS, YFSETQ. The length of the CDR3 is 15 residues. The ends were cut back, 0 bases at V and 7 bases at J, with 11 bases in the middle. CDR3 region: CASSLEVGGNSPLHF. Here the CDR3 DNA reads TGCGCCAGCAGCTTGGAGGTAGGGGGGAATTCACCCCTCCACTTT.